The 30 T cell receptor beta chains reported below all come from one sample, sequenced in a study of cytomegalovirus exposure and HLA in healthy donors. A multiplex PCR was run with 60 Vbeta primers and 13 Jbeta primers. The data were produced by immunoSEQ multiplex PCR, yet TCRdb's version contains in-frame clones alone and is incomplete. This sample carries about 190,000 clones, 85% to 90% of them seen once, and the ten largest clones take roughly 1.3%. Material for sequencing was PBMCs. The receptors were sampled from a man aged 30-40 years in good health and CMV-seronegative.

This clone appeared once. This chain links TRBV10-3 with TRBJ2-3, with 10 bases that match TRBD2. The germline CDR1 and CDR2 sequences are ENHRY and SYGVKD. V was clipped by 3 bases and J by 0 bases; unmatched bases: 0. The CDR3 extends over 15 amino acids. The CDR3 reads CAISELAGSTDTQYF. The DNA of the CDR3 is TGTGCCATCAGTGAACTAGCGGGAAGCACAGATACGCAGTATTTT.

The chain has TRBV6-5 and TRBJ2-6; D remains unclear. The germline CDR1 and CDR2 sequences are MNHEY and SVGAGI. The germline V and J ends were trimmed by 6 bases and 2 bases, with 5 bases remaining between them. This CDR3 is built from 13 residues. This CDR3 is CASRETGANVLTF. CDR3 coding DNA: TGTGCCAGCAGAGAGACTGGGGCCAACGTCCTGACTTTC.

The V and J genes are TRBV7-2 and TRBJ2-5; D possibly corresponds to TRBD1 (5 bases). V shed 5 bases and J shed 10 bases, with 20 bases lying between them. The CDR3 is 14 amino acids. Germline CDR1 and CDR2: SGHTA and FQGNSA. For the CDR3, the DNA is TGTGCCAGCAGCCTTGACAGCAGTAGACGGTTCCAGTACTTC. It is translated as CASSLDSSRRFQYF.

This clone was found once. This chain joins TRBV5-4 and TRBJ2-4; possibly TRBD2 for D (5 bases). The V gene's germline CDR1 is SGHNT and CDR2 YYREEE (reference sequence). CDR3 length equals 14 residues. The V gene lost 2 bases and the J gene lost 8 bases, with 14 bases spanning the gap. CDR3 amino acids: CASSLRDAEHIQYF. The CDR3 DNA is TGTGCCAGCAGCTTACGGGATGCCGAGCACATTCAGTACTTC.

The V and J genes are TRBV7-6 and TRBJ1-1; D perhaps matches TRBD1 (6 bases). CDR1 is SGHVS and CDR2 is FNYEAQ in the germline V gene. The CDR3 loop spans 19 amino acids. Trimming removed 3 bases at V and 0 bases at J, with 23 bases between. CDR3: CASSFFNPRTAYLNTEAFF. The CDR3 region has the DNA TGTGCCAGCAGCTTTTTTAATCCGAGGACAGCTTATTTGAACACTGAAGCTTTCTTT.

The chain uses TRBV5-1 and TRBJ1-2; maybe TRBD1 (5 bases). V was clipped by 4 bases and J by 4 bases, with 17 bases between them. Looked up from germline, CDR1 is SGHRS and CDR2 is YFSETQ. This CDR3 contains 15 residues. The CDR3 sequence: CASSPKGLGPYGYTF. The CDR3 nucleotides read TGCGCCAGCAGCCCGAAAGGCCTGGGGCCCTATGGCTACACCTTC.

The rearrangement uses TRBV7-9 and TRBJ1-1, with D possibly matching TRBD1 (5 bases). The V gene lost 2 bases and the J gene lost 0 bases, with 7 bases spanning the gap. The CDR3 loop spans 14 amino acids. From germline, CDR1 is SEHNR and CDR2 FQNEAQ (reference sequence). The CDR3 nucleotides are TGTGCCAGCAGCTTATCGGGGGTGAACACTGAAGCTTTCTTT. Translating gives CASSLSGVNTEAFF. Looking up the rest from reference TRBV7-9 and TRBJ1-1 gives the full variable domain: DTGVSQNPRHKITKRGQNVTFRCDPISEHNRLYWYRQTLGQGPEFLTYFQNEAQLEKSRLLSDRFSAERPKGSFSTLEIQRTEQGDSAMYLCASSLSGVNTEAFFGQGTRLTVV.

The chain has TRBV27 and TRBJ2-3; TRBD2 matches at 8 bases. The junction had 14 bases not matched to a gene; V was cut back by 7 bases and J by 5 bases. Germline V gives CDR1 MNHEY, CDR2 SMNVEV (reference sequence). CDR3 length: 16 amino acids. The CDR3 region has the DNA TGTGCCAGCACCCCCAGGGGCGGGAGGCTTGGAGATACGCAGTATTTT. Amino acid sequence: CASTPRGGRLGDTQYF.

The chain employs TRBV14 and TRBJ1-4, with D perhaps TRBD1 (6 bases). This CDR3 has 15 amino acids. Trimming left V 5 bases short and J 4 bases short, with 14 bases between. Germline CDR1 is SGHDN and CDR2 is FVKESK. CDR3 protein: CASSDLTGRNEKLFF. CDR3 coding DNA: TGTGCCAGCAGCGACCTTACAGGGCGTAATGAAAAACTGTTTTTT.

This chain joins TRBV7-9 and TRBJ1-6, with D perhaps TRBD1 (5 bases). Per the germline V gene, CDR1 is SEHNR and CDR2 is FQNEAQ (reference sequence). The V end was cut by 1 base, the J end by 5 bases, with 6 bases between. The CDR3 loop spans 14 amino acids. This chain's CDR3 is CASSLGQHNSPLHF. CDR3 sequence (DNA): TGTGCCAGCAGCTTAGGACAGCATAATTCACCCCTCCACTTT.

The chain has TRBV5-1 and TRBJ2-1; a possible D gene is TRBD1 (5 bases). V was shortened by 0 bases and J by 3 bases, with 10 bases between the two germline ends. This CDR3 comprises 15 residues. The V gene's germline CDR1 is SGHRS and CDR2 YFSETQ. CDR3 loop: CASSLAQGIYNEQFF. DNA for the CDR3: TGCGCCAGCAGCTTGGCGCAGGGAATCTACAATGAGCAGTTCTTC.

This CDR3 reads CAISEIKGLAGSNEQFF. As DNA, the CDR3 is TGTGCCATCAGTGAAATAAAGGGACTAGCGGGATCCAATGAGCAGTTCTTC. V is TRBV10-3 and J is TRBJ2-1; the match to TRBD2 covers 13 bases. Trimming cost V 3 bases and J 6 bases; bases outside gene matches: 8. From germline, CDR1 is ENHRY and CDR2 SYGVKD. The CDR3 covers 17 residues.

This chain links TRBV7-9 with TRBJ1-1; 8 bases map to TRBD1. The CDR3 loop spans 12 amino acids. Germline V gene data show CDR1 as SEHNR and CDR2 as FQNEAQ (reference sequence). With 6 bases clipped from V and 7 bases from J, the junction kept 4 bases outside the gene matches. CDR3 region: CASRHDRGEAFF. CDR3 DNA: TGTGCCAGCAGGCATGACAGGGGTGAAGCTTTCTTT.

CDR3: CASSISGARGYGYTF. The CDR3 region has the DNA TGTGCCAGTAGTATAAGCGGAGCTCGGGGCTATGGCTACACCTTC. The chain is built from TRBV19 and TRBJ1-2, with D unresolved. The CDR3 consists of 15 residues. Deletions cut 2 bases from V and 4 bases from J, with 14 bases between. The germline V gene has CDR1 LNHDA and CDR2 SQIVND (reference sequence).

This rearrangement joins TRBV5-6 to TRBJ2-1, with 7 nucleotides matching TRBD1. The germline V gene encodes CDR1 SGHDT and CDR2 YYEEEE. This CDR3 contains 15 residues. The ends lost 0 bases at V and 2 bases at J; junction bases unmatched: 2. This CDR3 is CASSLGQGPYNEQFF. CDR3 nucleotides: TGTGCCAGCAGCTTGGGACAGGGCCCCTACAATGAGCAGTTCTTC.

The chain is built from TRBV28 and TRBJ2-7; 10 bases align to TRBD1. The V gene's germline CDR1 is MDHEN and CDR2 SYDVKM. The CDR3 runs 17 residues. Trimming removed 3 bases from V and 4 bases from J; junction bases left unmatched: 12. As DNA, the CDR3 is TGTGCCAGCAGTTTGCAGCCGGGACAGGGGTTCGGGTACGAGCAGTACTTC. It specifies CASSLQPGQGFGYEQYF.

The chain is built from TRBV29-1 and TRBJ2-7; D call uncertain. There are 14 residues in the CDR3. V was clipped by 4 bases and J by 2 bases, with 15 bases between them. Per the germline V gene, CDR1 is SQVTM and CDR2 is ANQGSEA. CDR3 protein: CSVVMRSLTYEQYF. The CDR3 DNA reads TGCAGCGTTGTTATGCGGTCATTAACCTACGAGCAGTACTTC.

This rearrangement joins TRBV19 to TRBJ2-1; TRBD1 is a possible D gene (5 bases). V gave up 0 bases and J gave up 0 bases, with 12 bases separating them. The CDR3 is 17 residues long. Looked up from germline, CDR1 is LNHDA and CDR2 is SQIVND (reference sequence). The CDR3 here is CASSIDQRQSSYNEQFF. The CDR3 DNA reads TGTGCCAGTAGTATAGATCAAAGACAGAGCTCCTACAATGAGCAGTTCTTC.

J is TRBJ2-1 and V is TRBV2; D uncertain. The CDR3 length is 13 residues. Per the germline V gene, CDR1 is SNHLY and CDR2 is FYNNEI. Trimming shortened V by 6 bases and J by 1 base, and 7 bases separated the two germline ends. Written as DNA, the CDR3 is TGTGCCAGCAGCGCGGTGTCCTACAATGAGCAGTTCTTC. This encodes CASSAVSYNEQFF. Full variable domain (rest looked up from reference TRBV2 and TRBJ2-1): EPEVTQTPSHQVTQMGQEVILRCVPISNHLYFYWYRQILGQKVEFLVSFYNNEISEKSEIFDDQFSVERPDGSNFTLKIRSTKLEDSAMYFCASSAVSYNEQFFGPGTRLTVL.

The chain combines TRBV7-9 with TRBJ2-2; 7 bases are a match to TRBD1. CDR1 SEHNR and CDR2 FQNEAQ come from the germline V gene (reference sequence). Trimming took 7 bases from V and 4 from J; bases not matched to a gene: 12. The CDR3 consists of 16 residues. CDR3 sequence reads: CASIPSGQAGTGELFF. The CDR3 DNA reads TGTGCCAGCATCCCCAGCGGACAGGCGGGCACCGGGGAGCTGTTTTTT.

The J gene is TRBJ1-4, the V gene TRBV7-2; 8 nucleotides line up with TRBD1. Per germline, CDR1 SGHTA and CDR2 FQGNSA. This CDR3 spans 13 amino acids. J was trimmed by 8 bases and V by 1 base; bases with no gene match: 0. The CDR3 bases are TGTGCCAGCAGCTTAGGACAGGGGGAAAAACTGTTTTTT. It specifies CASSLGQGEKLFF. The whole variable domain, remainder taken from reference TRBV7-2 and TRBJ1-4, is GAGVSQSPSNKVTEKGKDVELRCDPISGHTALYWYRQSLGQGLEFLIYFQGNSAPDKSGLPSDRFSAERTGGSVSTLTIQRTQQEDSAVYLCASSLGQGEKLFFGSGTQLSVL.

The genes are TRBV6-5 and TRBJ1-1; the D gene is possibly TRBD1 (6 bases). CDR3 length: 16 amino acids. Trimming took off 3 bases at V and 1 base at J, with 15 bases between the two ends. Per germline, CDR1 MNHEY and CDR2 SVGAGI. The CDR3 sequence is CASSYSRGITNTEAFF. CDR3 DNA sequence: TGTGCCAGCAGTTATTCAAGGGGGATCACGAACACTGAAGCTTTCTTT.

The genes are TRBV2 and TRBJ2-1; 9 positions agree with TRBD1. The trim removed 0 bases at V and 9 bases at J, leaving 6 bases unmatched. CDR1 is SNHLY and CDR2 is FYNNEI in the germline V gene. This CDR3 contains 15 residues. This chain's CDR3 is CASSEAGTGHPEQFF. CDR3 sequence (DNA): TGTGCCAGCAGTGAAGCTGGGACAGGGCACCCTGAGCAGTTCTTC.

This rearrangement joins TRBV7-2 to TRBJ2-1, with D perhaps TRBD2 (6 bases). The CDR3 totals 13 residues. The V end lost 5 bases, the J end lost 4 bases, and 9 bases lay between the germline ends. Germline lookup yields CDR1 SGHTA and CDR2 FQGNSA. In DNA form, the CDR3 reads TGTGCCAGCAGCCGAGCGGGTTACAATGAGCAGTTCTTC. Translation gives CASSRAGYNEQFF.

V gene TRBV30 combines with J gene TRBJ1-2; 7 bases are shared with TRBD1. With 4 bases clipped from V and 7 bases from J, the junction kept 27 bases outside the gene matches. Germline values: CDR1 GTSNPN, CDR2 SVGIG (reference sequence). The CDR3 has 19 amino acids. The CDR3: CAWTPLSHLGPTGLFGYTF. DNA of the CDR3: TGTGCCTGGACTCCCCTATCCCATCTGGGCCCGACAGGGTTATTTGGCTACACCTTC. The full variable domain, with the rest looked up from reference TRBV30 and TRBJ1-2, is SQTIHQWPATLVQPVGSPLSLECTVEGTSNPNLYWYRQAAGRGLQLLFYSVGIGQISSEVPQNLSASRPQDRQFILSSKKLLLSDSGFYLCAWTPLSHLGPTGLFGYTFGSGTRLTVV.

The rearrangement uses TRBV5-1 and TRBJ2-1; 8 positions agree with TRBD1. The CDR3 runs to 11 residues. Germline values: CDR1 SGHRS, CDR2 YFSETQ. V dropped 6 bases and J dropped 15; count of bases not matched to a gene: 8. CDR3 loop: CASTGQGKGFF. CDR3 in DNA: TGCGCCAGCACTGGACAGGGAAAGGGGTTCTTC.

The V call is TRBV28, the J call TRBJ2-1, with TRBD2 identical over 8 bases. The CDR3 is 14 amino acids. Unmatched junction bases numbered 6, after V lost 3 bases and J lost 8 bases. CDR1 is MDHEN and CDR2 is SYDVKM in the germline V gene. For the CDR3, the DNA is TGTGCCAGCAGTTTTCGGGGGGGCAGTTATGAGCAGTTCTTC. Translating it yields CASSFRGGSYEQFF.

The chain is built from TRBV5-4 and TRBJ2-7, with D perhaps matching TRBD1 (6 bases). The length of the CDR3 is 14 residues. Trimming removed 4 bases from V and 4 bases from J, with 15 bases in between. Germline CDR1 is SGHNT and CDR2 is YYREEE (reference sequence). This chain's CDR3 is CASSVSTGLYEQYF. CDR3 in DNA: TGTGCCAGCAGCGTTTCGACAGGCTTATACGAGCAGTACTTC.

The chain recombines TRBV18 with TRBJ1-6, with a weak D call TRBD1 (5 bases). Trimming pared 2 bases from V and 7 bases from J, leaving 9 bases between. CDR1 is KGHSH and CDR2 is LQKENI in the germline V gene. The CDR3 is 14 amino acids. The CDR3 region has the DNA TGTGCCAGCTCACCAGAGACAGCCAATTCACCCCTCCACTTT. Protein sequence: CASSPETANSPLHF. Full variable domain (missing parts from reference TRBV18 and TRBJ1-6): NAGVMQNPRHLVRRRGQEARLRCSPMKGHSHVYWYRQLPEEGLKFMVYLQKENIIDESGMPKERFSAEFPKEGPSILRIQQVVRGDSAAYFCASSPETANSPLHFGNGTRLTVT.

The chain uses TRBV28 and TRBJ1-2; D is possibly TRBD1 (6 bases). The CDR3 loop spans 12 amino acids. Trimming stripped 8 bases from V and 2 bases from J, with 9 bases between. CDR1 is MDHEN, CDR2 SYDVKM, per germline. CDR3 protein: CASLTGNYGYTF. The CDR3 DNA reads as TGTGCCAGCTTAACAGGGAACTATGGCTACACCTTC.